The 3 T cell receptor beta chains in this list originate from one sample, sequenced in a study of cytomegalovirus exposure and HLA in healthy donors. Amplification used 60 Vbeta primers and 13 Jbeta primers. Clones were read by immunoSEQ multiplex PCR, and TCRdb kept only the in-frame ones, dropping some. Of 110,000 or so clones listed, around 77% were seen once; the top ten hold more than 15%. Source material: PBMCs. The receptors here all came from a man aged 45-60 years in good health and CMV-seropositive.

V is TRBV6-5 and J is TRBJ2-7; 9 nucleotides align to TRBD2. Germline V gene lookup returns CDR1 MNHEY and CDR2 SVGAGI. After removal of 6 bases from V and 4 bases from J, the junction contained 10 bases not matched to a gene. The CDR3 is 15 amino acids. The DNA of the CDR3 is TGTGCCAGCAGCCCTATAGCGGGAGTAAGGTACGAGCAGTACTTC. Translated: CASSPIAGVRYEQYF.

This chain joins TRBV4-3 and TRBJ1-2; D is unresolved. V was clipped by 1 base and J by 0 bases, with 12 bases between them. Germline assignment: CDR1 LGHNA and CDR2 YSLEER. The CDR3 contains 16 residues. The CDR3 nucleotides read TGCGCCAGCAGCCAAGCGTTTTACAGTTCTAACTATGGCTACACCTTC. It codes for CASSQAFYSSNYGYTF.

The rearrangement links TRBV10-3 to TRBJ2-1, with a possible D match to TRBD1 (5 bases). The germline CDR1 and CDR2 sequences are ENHRY and SYGVKD. V lost 11 bases, J lost 0 bases, and 17 bases lay in between. This CDR3 is 15 amino acids long. CDR3 protein: CALRRTGSSYNEQFF. The DNA for the CDR3 is TGTGCCCTCCGGCGTACAGGTAGCTCCTACAATGAGCAGTTCTTC.